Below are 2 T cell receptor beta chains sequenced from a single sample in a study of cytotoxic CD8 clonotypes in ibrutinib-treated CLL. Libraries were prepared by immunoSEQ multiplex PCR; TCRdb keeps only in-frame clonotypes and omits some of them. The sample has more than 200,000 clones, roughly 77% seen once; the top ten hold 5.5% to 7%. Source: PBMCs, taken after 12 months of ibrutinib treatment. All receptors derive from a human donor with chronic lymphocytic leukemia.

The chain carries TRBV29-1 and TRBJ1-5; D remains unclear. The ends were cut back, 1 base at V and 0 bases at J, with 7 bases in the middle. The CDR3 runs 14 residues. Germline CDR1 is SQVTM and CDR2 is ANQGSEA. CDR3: CSVEAQNSNQPQHF. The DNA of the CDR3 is TGCAGCGTTGAAGCCCAGAATAGCAATCAGCCCCAGCATTTT.

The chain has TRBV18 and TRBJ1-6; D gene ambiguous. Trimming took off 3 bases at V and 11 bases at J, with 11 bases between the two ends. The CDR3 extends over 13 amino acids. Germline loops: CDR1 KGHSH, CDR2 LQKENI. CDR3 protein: CASSPLEDPPLHF. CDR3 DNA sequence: TGTGCCAGCTCACCGCTTGAGGATCCACCCCTCCACTTT.